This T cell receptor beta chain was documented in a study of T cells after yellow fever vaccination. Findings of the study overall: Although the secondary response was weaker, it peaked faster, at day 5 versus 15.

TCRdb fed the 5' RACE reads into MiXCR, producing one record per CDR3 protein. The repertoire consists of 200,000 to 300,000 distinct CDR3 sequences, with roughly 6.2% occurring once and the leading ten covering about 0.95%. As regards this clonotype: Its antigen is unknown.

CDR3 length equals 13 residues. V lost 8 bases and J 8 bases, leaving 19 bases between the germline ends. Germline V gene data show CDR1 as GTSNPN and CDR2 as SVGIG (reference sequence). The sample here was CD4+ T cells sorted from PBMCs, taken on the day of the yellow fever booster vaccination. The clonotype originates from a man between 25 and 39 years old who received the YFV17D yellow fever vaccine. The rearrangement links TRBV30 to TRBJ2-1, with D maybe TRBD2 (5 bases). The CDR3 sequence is CAHTPKGVDEQFF. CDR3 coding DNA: TGTGCCCATACCCCGAAGGGAGTCGATGAGCAGTTCTTC.